The rows below give T cell receptor beta chains drawn from one sample of a study of circulating CD8 cells and anti-PD-1 response in melanoma. TCRdb fed the reads into MiXCR, producing one record per CDR3 protein. The table shows several hundred distinct CDR3 sequences, with 7.5% to 8.5% occurring only once. The sequencing used CD8+ T cells from PBMCs, collected at baseline or after one month of anti-PD-1 therapy (not recorded which). The receptors shown here come from a human donor with melanoma. Both conserved end residues are part of each CDR3. A D gene is named only where the DNA matches it firmly. The size entry gives once, few, many or a size class.

size	V	D	J	CDR3	DNA
large	TRBV19	TRBD2	TRBJ2-1	CASSPLAGVNEQFF	TGTGCCAGTAGCCCACTAGCGGGAGTCAATGAGCAGTTCTTC
large	TRBV25-1	TRBD2	TRBJ2-2	CASSFFAGGQTGELFF	TGTGCCAGCAGCTTTTTCGCGGGAGGACAGACCGGGGAGCTGTTTTTT
medium-sized	TRBV20-1	NA	TRBJ2-3	CSARGDQHYTDTQYF	TGCAGTGCTAGAGGGGATCAGCACTACACAGATACGCAGTATTTT
medium-sized	TRBV12-3/TRBV12-4	TRBD1	TRBJ2-2	CASSKGQGSNGELFF	TGTGCCAGCAGCAAGGGACAGGGTTCGAACGGGGAGCTGTTTTTT